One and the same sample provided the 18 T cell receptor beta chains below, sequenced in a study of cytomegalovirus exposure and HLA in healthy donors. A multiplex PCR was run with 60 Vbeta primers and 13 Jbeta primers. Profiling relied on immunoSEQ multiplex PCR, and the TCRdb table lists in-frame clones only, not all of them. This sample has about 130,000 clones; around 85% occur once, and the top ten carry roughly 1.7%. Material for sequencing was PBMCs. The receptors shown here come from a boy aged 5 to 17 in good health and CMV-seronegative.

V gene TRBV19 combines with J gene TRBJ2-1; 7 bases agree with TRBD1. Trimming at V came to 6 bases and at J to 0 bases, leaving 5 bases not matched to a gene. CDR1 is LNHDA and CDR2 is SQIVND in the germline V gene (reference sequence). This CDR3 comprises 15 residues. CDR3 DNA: TGTGCCAGTAGGTTTTCAGGGGGCTCCTACAATGAGCAGTTCTTC. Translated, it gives CASRFSGGSYNEQFF. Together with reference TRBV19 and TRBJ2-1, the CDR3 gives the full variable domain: DGGITQSPKYLFRKEGQNVTLSCEQNLNHDAMYWYRQDPGQGLRLIYYSQIVNDFQKGDIAEGYSVSREKKESFPLTVTSAQKNPTAFYLCASRFSGGSYNEQFFGPGTRLTVL.

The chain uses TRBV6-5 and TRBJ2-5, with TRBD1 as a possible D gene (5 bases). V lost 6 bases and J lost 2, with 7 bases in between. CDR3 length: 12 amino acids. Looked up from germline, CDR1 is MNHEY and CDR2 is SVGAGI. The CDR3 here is CASRDNQETQYF. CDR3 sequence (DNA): TGTGCCAGCAGGGACAATCAAGAGACCCAGTACTTC.

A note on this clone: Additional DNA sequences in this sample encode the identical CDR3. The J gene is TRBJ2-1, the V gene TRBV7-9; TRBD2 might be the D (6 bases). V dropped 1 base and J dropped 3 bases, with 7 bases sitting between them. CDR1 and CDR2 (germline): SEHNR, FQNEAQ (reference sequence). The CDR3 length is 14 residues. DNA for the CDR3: TGTGCCAGCAGCTTAGGGGGAGGCTACAATGAGCAGTTCTTC. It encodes CASSLGGGYNEQFF. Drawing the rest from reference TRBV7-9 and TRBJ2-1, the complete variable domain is DTGVSQNPRHKITKRGQNVTFRCDPISEHNRLYWYRQTLGQGPEFLTYFQNEAQLEKSRLLSDRFSAERPKGSFSTLEIQRTEQGDSAMYLCASSLGGGYNEQFFGPGTRLTVL.

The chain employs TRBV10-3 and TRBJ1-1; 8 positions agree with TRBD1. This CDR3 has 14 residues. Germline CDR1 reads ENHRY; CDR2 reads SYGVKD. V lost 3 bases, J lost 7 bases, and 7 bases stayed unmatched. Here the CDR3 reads CAISDSTGENEAFF. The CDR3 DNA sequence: TGTGCCATCAGTGACTCGACAGGGGAAAATGAAGCTTTCTTT.

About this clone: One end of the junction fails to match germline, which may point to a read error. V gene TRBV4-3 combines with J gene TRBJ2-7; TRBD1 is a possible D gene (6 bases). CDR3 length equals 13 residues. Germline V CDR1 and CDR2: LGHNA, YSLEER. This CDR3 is CASSLRAVRGVNF. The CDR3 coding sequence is TGCGCCAGCAGCCTCAGAGCAGTCAGGGGCGTGAACTTC.

In DNA form, the CDR3 reads TGTGCCAGCTCACCACCGGGACAGCTCAATCAGCCCCAGCATTTT. Amino acids: CASSPPGQLNQPQHF. The rearrangement uses TRBV18 and TRBJ1-5; 7 bases are shared with TRBD1. Trimming took 0 bases from V and 3 from J; bases not matched to a gene: 2. Germline CDR1 and CDR2: KGHSH and LQKENI. The length of the CDR3 is 15 residues.

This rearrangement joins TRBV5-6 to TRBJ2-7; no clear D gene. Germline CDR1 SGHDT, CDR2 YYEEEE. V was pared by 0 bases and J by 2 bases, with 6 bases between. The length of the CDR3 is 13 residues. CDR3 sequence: CASSLGGPYEQYF. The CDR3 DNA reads TGTGCCAGCAGCTTGGGCGGTCCCTACGAGCAGTACTTC.

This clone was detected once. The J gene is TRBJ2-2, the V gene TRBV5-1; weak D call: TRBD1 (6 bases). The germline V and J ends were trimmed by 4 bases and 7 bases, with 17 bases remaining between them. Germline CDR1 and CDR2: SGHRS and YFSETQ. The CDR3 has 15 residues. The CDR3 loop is CASSTVRQGFGELFF. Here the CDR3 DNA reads TGCGCCAGCAGCACGGTCCGGCAGGGGTTCGGGGAGCTGTTTTTT.

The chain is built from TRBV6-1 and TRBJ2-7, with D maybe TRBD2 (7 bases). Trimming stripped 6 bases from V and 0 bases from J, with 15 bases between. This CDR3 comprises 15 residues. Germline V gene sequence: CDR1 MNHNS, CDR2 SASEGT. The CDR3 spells CASSLRGGTSYEQYF. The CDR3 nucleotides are TGTGCCAGCAGCCTGAGGGGGGGGACCTCCTACGAGCAGTACTTC.

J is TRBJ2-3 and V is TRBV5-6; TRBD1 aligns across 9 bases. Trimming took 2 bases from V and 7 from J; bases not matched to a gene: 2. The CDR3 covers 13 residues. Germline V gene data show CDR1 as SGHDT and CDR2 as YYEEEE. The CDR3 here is CASSFGQGNTQYF. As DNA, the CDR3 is TGTGCCAGCAGCTTTGGACAGGGGAATACGCAGTATTTT.

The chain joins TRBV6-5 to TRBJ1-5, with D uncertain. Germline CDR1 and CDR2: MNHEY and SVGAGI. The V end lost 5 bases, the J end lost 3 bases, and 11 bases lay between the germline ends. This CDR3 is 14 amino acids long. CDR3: CASSMRESNQPQHF. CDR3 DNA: TGTGCCAGCAGTATGAGGGAGTCCAATCAGCCCCAGCATTTT.

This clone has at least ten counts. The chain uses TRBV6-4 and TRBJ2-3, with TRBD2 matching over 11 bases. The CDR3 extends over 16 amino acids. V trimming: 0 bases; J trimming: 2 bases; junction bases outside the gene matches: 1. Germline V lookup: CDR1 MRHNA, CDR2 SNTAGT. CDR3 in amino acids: CASSDSSGGATDTQYF. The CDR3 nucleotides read TGTGCCAGCAGTGACTCTAGCGGGGGGGCCACAGATACGCAGTATTTT.

The CDR3 here is CASLPATTGNEQFF. The CDR3 region has the DNA TGTGCCAGTCTTCCCGCCACCACAGGGAATGAGCAGTTCTTC. The chain recombines TRBV2 with TRBJ2-1; a weak D match, TRBD1 (6 bases). Germline V gives CDR1 SNHLY, CDR2 FYNNEI. CDR3 length: 14 residues. Trimming took 9 bases from V and 7 from J, leaving 19 bases between them.

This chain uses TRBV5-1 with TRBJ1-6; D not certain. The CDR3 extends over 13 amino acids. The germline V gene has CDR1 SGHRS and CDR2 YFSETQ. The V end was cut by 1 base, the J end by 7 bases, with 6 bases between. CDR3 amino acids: CASSLNENSPLHF. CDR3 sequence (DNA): TGCGCCAGCAGCTTGAACGAGAATTCACCCCTCCACTTT.

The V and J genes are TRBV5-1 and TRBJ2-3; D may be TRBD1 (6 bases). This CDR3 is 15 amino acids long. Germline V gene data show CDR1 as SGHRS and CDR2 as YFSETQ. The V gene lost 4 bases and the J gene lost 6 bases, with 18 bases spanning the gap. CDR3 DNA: TGCGCCAGCAGCAGCATAGGGGGTAGTTCTGATACGCAGTATTTT. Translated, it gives CASSSIGGSSDTQYF.

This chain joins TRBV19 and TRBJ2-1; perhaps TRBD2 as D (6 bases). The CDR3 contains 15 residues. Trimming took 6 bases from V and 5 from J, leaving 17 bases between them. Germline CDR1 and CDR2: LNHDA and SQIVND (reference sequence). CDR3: CASRTSPSSHNEQFF. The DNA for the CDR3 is TGTGCCAGTAGAACTAGCCCCTCTTCTCACAATGAGCAGTTCTTC. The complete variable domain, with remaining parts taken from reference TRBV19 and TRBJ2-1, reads DGGITQSPKYLFRKEGQNVTLSCEQNLNHDAMYWYRQDPGQGLRLIYYSQIVNDFQKGDIAEGYSVSREKKESFPLTVTSAQKNPTAFYLCASRTSPSSHNEQFFGPGTRLTVL.

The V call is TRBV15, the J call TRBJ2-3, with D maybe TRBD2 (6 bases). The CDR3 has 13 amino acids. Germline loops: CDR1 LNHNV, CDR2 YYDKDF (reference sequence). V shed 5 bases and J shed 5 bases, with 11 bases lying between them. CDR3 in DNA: TGTGCCACCAGCCGGGGAGGACGAGATACGCAGTATTTT. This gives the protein CATSRGGRDTQYF.

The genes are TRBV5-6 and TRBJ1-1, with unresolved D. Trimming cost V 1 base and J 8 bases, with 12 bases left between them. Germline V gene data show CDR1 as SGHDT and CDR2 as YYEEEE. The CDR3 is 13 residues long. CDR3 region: CASSLSGSLEAFF. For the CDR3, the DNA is TGTGCCAGCAGCTTGTCCGGGTCTTTGGAAGCTTTCTTT.